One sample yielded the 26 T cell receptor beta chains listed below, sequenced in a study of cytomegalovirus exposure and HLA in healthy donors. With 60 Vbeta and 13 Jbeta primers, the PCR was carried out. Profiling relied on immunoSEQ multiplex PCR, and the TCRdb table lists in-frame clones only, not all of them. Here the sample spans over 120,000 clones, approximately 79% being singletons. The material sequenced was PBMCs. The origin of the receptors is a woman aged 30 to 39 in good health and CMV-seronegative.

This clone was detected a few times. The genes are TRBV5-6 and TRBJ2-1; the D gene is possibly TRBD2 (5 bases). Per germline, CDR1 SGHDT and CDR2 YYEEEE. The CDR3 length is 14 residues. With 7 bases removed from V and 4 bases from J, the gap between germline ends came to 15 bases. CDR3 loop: CASQTGRGYNEQFF. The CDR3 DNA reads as TGTGCCAGCCAGACCGGGCGCGGGTACAATGAGCAGTTCTTC.

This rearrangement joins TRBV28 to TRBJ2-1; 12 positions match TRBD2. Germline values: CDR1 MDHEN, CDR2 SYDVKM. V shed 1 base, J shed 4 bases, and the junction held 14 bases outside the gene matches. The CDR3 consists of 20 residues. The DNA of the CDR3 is TGTGCCAGCAGTTTATTTGGACTAGCGGGACCGGGGGGCCTATACAATGAGCAGTTCTTC. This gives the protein CASSLFGLAGPGGLYNEQFF.

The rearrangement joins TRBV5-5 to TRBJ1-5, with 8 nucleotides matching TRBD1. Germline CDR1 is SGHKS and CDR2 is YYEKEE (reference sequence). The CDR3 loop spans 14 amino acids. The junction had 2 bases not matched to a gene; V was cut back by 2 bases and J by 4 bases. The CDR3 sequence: CASSFRTGNQPQHF. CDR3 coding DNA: TGTGCCAGCAGCTTTCGGACAGGGAATCAGCCCCAGCATTTT.

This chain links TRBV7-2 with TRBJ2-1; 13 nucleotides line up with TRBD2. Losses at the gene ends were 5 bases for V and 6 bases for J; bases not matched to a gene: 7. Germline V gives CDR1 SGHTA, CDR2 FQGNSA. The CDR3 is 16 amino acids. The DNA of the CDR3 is TGTGCCAGCAGCCTCAGAAGACTAGCGGGGGGCAATGAGCAGTTCTTC. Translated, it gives CASSLRRLAGGNEQFF.

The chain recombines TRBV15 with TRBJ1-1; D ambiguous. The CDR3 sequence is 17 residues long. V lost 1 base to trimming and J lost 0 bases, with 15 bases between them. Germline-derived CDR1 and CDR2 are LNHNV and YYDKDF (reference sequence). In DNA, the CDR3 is TGTGCCACCAGCAGAGGATTGGGGAGTCAAATGAACACTGAAGCTTTCTTT. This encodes CATSRGLGSQMNTEAFF.

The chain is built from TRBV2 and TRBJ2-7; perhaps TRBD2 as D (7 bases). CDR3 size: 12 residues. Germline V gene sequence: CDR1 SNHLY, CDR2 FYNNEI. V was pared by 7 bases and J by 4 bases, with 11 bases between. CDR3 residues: CASKRGAYEQYF. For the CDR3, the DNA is TGTGCCAGCAAACGGGGGGCATACGAGCAGTACTTC.

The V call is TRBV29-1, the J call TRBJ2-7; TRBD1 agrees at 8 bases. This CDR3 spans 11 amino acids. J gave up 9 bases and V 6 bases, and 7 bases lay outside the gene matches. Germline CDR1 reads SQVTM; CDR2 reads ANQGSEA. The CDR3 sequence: CSVELRGRQYF. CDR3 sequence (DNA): TGCAGCGTCGAGCTCAGGGGGCGGCAGTACTTC.

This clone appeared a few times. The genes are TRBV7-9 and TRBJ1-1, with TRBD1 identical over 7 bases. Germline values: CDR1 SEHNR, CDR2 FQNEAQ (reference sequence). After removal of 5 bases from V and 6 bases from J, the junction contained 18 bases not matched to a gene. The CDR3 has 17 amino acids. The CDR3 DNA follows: TGTGCCAGCAGCGTTAGGGGGGACCCGACAGGGCGCGCTGAAGCTTTCTTT. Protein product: CASSVRGDPTGRAEAFF. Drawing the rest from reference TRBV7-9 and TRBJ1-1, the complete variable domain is DTGVSQNPRHKITKRGQNVTFRCDPISEHNRLYWYRQTLGQGPEFLTYFQNEAQLEKSRLLSDRFSAERPKGSFSTLEIQRTEQGDSAMYLCASSVRGDPTGRAEAFFGQGTRLTVV.

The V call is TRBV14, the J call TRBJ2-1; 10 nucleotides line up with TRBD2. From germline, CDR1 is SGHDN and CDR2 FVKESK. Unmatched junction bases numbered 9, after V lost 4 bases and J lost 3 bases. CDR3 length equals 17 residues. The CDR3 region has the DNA TGTGCCAGCAGCCCCTTCTCTCAGCGGGAGGGCTACAATGAGCAGTTCTTC. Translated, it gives CASSPFSQREGYNEQFF.

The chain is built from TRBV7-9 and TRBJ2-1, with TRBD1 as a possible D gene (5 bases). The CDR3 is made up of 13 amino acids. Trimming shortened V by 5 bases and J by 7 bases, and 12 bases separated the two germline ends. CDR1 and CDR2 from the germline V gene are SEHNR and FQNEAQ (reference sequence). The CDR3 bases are TGTGCCAGCAGCCCTCAGGGTCGAAATGAGCAGTTCTTC. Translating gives CASSPQGRNEQFF.

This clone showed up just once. The DNA for the CDR3 is TGCGCCGGCCAGGAGACACTAGAAACAGATACGCAGTATTTT. This gives the protein CAGQETLETDTQYF. The chain links TRBV10-2 to TRBJ2-3, with D possibly TRBD2 on 5 matching bases. In germline, CDR1 is WSHSY, CDR2 SAAADI. The CDR3 totals 14 residues. V was clipped by 11 bases and J by 3 bases, with 18 bases between them.

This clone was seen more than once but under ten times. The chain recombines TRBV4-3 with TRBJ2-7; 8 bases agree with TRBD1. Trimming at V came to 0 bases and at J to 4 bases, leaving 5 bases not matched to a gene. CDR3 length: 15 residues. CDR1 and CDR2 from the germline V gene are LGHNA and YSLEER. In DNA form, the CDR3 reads TGCGCCAGCAGCCAAGATCCCGGGACAGGTTACGAGCAGTACTTC. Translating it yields CASSQDPGTGYEQYF.

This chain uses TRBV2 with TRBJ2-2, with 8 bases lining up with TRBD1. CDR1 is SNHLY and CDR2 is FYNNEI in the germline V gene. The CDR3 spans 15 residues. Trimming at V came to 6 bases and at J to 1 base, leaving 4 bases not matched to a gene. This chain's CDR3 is CASSTGTGNTGELFF. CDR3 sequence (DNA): TGTGCCAGCAGCACCGGGACAGGGAACACCGGGGAGCTGTTTTTT.

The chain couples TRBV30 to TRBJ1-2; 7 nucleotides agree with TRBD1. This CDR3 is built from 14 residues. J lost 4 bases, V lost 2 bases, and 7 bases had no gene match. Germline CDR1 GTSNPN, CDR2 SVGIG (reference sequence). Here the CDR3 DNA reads TGTGCCTGGAGTACCCGCAGGGGGACCTATGGCTACACCTTC. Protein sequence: CAWSTRRGTYGYTF.

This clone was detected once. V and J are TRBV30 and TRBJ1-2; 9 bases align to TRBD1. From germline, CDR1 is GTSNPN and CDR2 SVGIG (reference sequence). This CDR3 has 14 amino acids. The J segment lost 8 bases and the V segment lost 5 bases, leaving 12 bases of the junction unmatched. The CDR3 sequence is CAWGRDRAVSGYTF. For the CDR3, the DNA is TGTGCCTGGGGAAGGGACAGGGCAGTAAGCGGCTACACCTTC.

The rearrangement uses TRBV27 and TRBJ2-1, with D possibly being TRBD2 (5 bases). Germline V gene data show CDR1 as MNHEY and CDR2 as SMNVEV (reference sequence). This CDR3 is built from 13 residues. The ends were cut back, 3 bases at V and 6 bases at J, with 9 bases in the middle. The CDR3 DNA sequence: TGTGCCAGCAGTTTCTTAGCGAGCAATGAGCAGTTCTTC. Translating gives CASSFLASNEQFF.

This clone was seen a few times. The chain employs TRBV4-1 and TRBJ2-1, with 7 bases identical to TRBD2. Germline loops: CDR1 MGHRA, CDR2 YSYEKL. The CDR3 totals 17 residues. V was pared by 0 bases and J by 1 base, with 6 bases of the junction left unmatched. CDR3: CASSQDRASGSYNEQFF. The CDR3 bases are TGCGCCAGCAGCCAAGATAGGGCTAGCGGTTCCTACAATGAGCAGTTCTTC.

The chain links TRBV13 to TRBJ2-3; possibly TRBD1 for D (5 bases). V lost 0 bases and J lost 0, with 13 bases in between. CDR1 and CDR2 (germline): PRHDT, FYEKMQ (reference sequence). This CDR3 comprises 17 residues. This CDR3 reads CASSLGRRRGSTDTQYF. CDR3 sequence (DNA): TGTGCCAGCAGCTTAGGCCGGCGTAGGGGAAGCACAGATACGCAGTATTTT. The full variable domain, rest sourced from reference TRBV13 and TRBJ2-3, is AAGVIQSPRHLIKEKRETATLKCYPIPRHDTVYWYQQGPGQDPQFLISFYEKMQSDKGSIPDRFSAQQFSDYHSELNMSSLELGDSALYFCASSLGRRRGSTDTQYFGPGTRLTVL.

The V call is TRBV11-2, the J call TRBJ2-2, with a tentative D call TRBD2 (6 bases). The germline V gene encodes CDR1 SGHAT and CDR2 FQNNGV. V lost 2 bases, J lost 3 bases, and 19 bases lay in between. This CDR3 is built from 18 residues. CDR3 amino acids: CASSLRLGSGVHTGELFF. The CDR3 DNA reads TGTGCCAGCAGCTTACGGCTTGGGTCGGGGGTCCACACCGGGGAGCTGTTTTTT.

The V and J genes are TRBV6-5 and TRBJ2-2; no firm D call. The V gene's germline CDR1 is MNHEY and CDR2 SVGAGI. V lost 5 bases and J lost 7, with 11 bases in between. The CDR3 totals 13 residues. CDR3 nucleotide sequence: TGTGCCAGCAGTGAAAACTGGAGCGGGGAGCTGTTTTTT. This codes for CASSENWSGELFF.

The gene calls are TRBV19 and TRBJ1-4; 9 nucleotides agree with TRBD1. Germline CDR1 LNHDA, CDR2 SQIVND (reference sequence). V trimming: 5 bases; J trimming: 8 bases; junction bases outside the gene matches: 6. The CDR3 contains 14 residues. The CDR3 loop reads CASSAGTGREKLFF. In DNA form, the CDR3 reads TGTGCCAGTAGTGCCGGGACAGGGAGGGAAAAACTGTTTTTT.

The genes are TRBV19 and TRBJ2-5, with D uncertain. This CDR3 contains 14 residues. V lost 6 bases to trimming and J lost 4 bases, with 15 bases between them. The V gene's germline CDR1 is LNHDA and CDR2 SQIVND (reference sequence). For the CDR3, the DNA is TGTGCCAGTAGCCTTGGTGAGGTGGGAGAGACCCAGTACTTC. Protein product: CASSLGEVGETQYF.

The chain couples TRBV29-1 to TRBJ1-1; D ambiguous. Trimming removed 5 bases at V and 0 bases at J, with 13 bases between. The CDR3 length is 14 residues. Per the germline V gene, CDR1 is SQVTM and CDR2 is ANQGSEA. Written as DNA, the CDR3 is TGCAGCGTTTATGGACTCTACATGAACACTGAAGCTTTCTTT. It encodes CSVYGLYMNTEAFF.

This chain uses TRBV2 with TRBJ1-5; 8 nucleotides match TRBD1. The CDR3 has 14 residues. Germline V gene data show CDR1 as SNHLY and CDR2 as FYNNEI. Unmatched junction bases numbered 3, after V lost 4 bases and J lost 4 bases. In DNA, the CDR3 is TGTGCCAGCAGTGTACAGGGGGGAAATCAGCCCCAGCATTTT. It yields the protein CASSVQGGNQPQHF. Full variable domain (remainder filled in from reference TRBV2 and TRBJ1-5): EPEVTQTPSHQVTQMGQEVILRCVPISNHLYFYWYRQILGQKVEFLVSFYNNEISEKSEIFDDQFSVERPDGSNFTLKIRSTKLEDSAMYFCASSVQGGNQPQHFGDGTRLSIL.

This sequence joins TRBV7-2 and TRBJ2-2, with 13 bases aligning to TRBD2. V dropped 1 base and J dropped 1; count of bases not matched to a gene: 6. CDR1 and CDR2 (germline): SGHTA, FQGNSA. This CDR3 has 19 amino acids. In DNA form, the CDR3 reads TGTGCCAGCAGCTTAGTATCACTAGCGGGGGGGCTGAACACCGGGGAGCTGTTTTTT. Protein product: CASSLVSLAGGLNTGELFF.

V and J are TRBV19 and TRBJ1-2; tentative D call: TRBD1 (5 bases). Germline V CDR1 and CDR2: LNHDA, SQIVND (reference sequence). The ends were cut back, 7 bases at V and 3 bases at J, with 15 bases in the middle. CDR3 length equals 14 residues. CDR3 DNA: TGTGCCAGTATCGCCCAGGAGGGGTACTATGGCTACACCTTC. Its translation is CASIAQEGYYGYTF.